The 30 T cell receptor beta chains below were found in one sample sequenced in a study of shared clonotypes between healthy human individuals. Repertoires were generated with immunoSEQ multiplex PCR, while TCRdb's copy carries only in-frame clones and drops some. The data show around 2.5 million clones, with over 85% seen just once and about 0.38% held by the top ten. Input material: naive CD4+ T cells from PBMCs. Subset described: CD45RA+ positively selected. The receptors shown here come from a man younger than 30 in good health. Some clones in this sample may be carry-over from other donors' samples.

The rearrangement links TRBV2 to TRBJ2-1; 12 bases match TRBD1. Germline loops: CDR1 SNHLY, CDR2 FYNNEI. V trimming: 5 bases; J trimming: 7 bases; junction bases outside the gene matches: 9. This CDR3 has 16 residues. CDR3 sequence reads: CASSYPGQGARNEQFF. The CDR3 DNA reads TGTGCCAGCAGTTACCCGGGACAGGGGGCGAGAAATGAGCAGTTCTTC.

The CDR3 bases are TGTGCCAGCTCATACAGGGAGTTTCAGCCCCAGCATTTT. This encodes CASSYREFQPQHF. The chain is built from TRBV6-5 and TRBJ1-5, with a possible D match to TRBD1 (6 bases). The ends were cut back, 8 bases at V and 6 bases at J, with 14 bases in the middle. The CDR3 covers 13 residues. Germline V gene sequence: CDR1 MNHEY, CDR2 SVGAGI.

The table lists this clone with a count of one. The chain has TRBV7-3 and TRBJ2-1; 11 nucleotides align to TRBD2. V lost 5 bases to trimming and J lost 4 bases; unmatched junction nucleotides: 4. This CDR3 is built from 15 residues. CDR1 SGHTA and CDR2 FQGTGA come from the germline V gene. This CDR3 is CASSETSGVYNEQFF. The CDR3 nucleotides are TGTGCCAGCAGCGAGACTAGCGGGGTATACAATGAGCAGTTCTTC.

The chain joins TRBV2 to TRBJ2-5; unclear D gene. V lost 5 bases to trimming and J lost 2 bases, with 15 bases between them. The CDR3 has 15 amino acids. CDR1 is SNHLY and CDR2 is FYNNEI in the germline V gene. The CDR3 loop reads CASSSHRSSQETQYF. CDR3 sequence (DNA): TGTGCCAGCAGTTCCCATAGGAGTAGTCAAGAGACCCAGTACTTC.

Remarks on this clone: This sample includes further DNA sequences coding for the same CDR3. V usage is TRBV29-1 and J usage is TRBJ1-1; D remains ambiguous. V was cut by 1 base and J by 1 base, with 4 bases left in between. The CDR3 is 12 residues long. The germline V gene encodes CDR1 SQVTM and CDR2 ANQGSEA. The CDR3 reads CSVEAGNTEAFF. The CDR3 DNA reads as TGCAGCGTTGAAGCGGGGAACACTGAAGCTTTCTTT. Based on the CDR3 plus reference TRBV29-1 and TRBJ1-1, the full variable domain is SAVISQKPSRDICQRGTSLTIQCQVDSQVTMMFWYRQQPGQSLTLIATANQGSEATYESGFVIDKFPISRPNLTFSTLTVSNMSPEDSSIYLCSVEAGNTEAFFGQGTRLTVV.

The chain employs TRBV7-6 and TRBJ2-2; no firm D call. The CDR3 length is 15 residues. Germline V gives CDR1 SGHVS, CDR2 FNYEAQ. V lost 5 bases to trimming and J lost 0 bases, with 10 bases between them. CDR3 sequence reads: CASSPTRTNTGELFF. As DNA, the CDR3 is TGTGCCAGCAGCCCTACACGAACGAACACCGGGGAGCTGTTTTTT. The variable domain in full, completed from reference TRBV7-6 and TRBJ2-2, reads GAGVSQSPRYKVTKRGQDVALRCDPISGHVSLYWYRQALGQGPEFLTYFNYEAQQDKSGLPNDRFSAERPEGSISTLTIQRTEQRDSAMYRCASSPTRTNTGELFFGEGSRLTVL.

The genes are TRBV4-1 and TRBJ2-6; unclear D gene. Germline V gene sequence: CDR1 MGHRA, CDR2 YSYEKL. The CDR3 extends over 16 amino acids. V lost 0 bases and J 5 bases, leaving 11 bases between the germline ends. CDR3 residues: CASSQEFNRRANVLTF. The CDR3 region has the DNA TGCGCCAGCAGCCAAGAGTTCAATCGCAGGGCCAACGTCCTGACTTTC.

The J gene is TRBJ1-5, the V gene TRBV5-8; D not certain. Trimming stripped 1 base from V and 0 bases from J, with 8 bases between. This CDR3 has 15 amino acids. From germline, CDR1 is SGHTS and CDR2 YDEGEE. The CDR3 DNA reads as TGTGCCAGCAGCTTGAGGGTTCATAGCAATCAGCCCCAGCATTTT. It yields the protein CASSLRVHSNQPQHF.

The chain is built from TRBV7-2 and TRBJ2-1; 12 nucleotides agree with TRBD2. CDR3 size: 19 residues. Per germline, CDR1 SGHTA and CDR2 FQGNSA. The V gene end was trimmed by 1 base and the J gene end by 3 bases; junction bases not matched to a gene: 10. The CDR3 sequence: CASSLVPLLAGGLYNEQFF. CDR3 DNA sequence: TGTGCCAGCAGCTTAGTCCCGCTACTAGCGGGAGGCCTCTACAATGAGCAGTTCTTC. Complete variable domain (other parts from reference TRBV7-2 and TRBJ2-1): GAGVSQSPSNKVTEKGKDVELRCDPISGHTALYWYRQSLGQGLEFLIYFQGNSAPDKSGLPSDRFSAERTGGSVSTLTIQRTQQEDSAVYLCASSLVPLLAGGLYNEQFFGPGTRLTVL.

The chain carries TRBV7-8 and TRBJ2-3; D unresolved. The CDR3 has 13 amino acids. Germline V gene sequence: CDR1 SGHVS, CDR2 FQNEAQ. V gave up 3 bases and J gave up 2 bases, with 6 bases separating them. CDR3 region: CASSFQSTDTQYF. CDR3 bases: TGTGCCAGCAGCTTCCAGTCCACAGATACGCAGTATTTT.

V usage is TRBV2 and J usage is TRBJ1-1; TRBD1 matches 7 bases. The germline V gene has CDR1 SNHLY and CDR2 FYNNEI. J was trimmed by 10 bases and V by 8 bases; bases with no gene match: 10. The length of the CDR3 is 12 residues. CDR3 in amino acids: CASRTGTVAAFF. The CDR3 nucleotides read TGTGCCAGCCGGACCGGGACAGTAGCAGCTTTCTTT.

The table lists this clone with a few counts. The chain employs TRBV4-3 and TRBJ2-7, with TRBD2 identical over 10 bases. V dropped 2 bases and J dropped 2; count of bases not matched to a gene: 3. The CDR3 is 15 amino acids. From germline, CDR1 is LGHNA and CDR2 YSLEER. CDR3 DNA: TGCGCCAGCAGCCAAAGGACTAGCGGACCCTACGAGCAGTACTTC. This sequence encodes CASSQRTSGPYEQYF.

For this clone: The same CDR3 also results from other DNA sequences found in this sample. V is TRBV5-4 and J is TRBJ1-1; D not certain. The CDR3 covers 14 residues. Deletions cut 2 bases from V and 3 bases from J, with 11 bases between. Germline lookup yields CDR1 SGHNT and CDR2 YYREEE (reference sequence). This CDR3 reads CASSLRASDTEAFF. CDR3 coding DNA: TGTGCCAGCAGCTTAAGGGCTTCGGACACTGAAGCTTTCTTT.

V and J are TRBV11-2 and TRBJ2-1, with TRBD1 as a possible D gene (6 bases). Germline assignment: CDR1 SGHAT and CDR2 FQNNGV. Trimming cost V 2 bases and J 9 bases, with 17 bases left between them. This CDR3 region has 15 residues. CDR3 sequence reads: CASSLSAGERSEQFF. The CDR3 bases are TGTGCCAGCAGCTTATCGGCAGGGGAGCGGTCTGAGCAGTTCTTC.

DNA of the CDR3: TGTGCCAGCAGCTTACAAGGACTAGCCGATGAGCAGTTCTTC. Protein sequence: CASSLQGLADEQFF. V and J are TRBV7-2 and TRBJ2-1; 8 nucleotides line up with TRBD2. This CDR3 has 14 residues. Unmatched junction bases numbered 5, after V lost 2 bases and J lost 8 bases. Germline V CDR1 and CDR2: SGHTA, FQGNSA.

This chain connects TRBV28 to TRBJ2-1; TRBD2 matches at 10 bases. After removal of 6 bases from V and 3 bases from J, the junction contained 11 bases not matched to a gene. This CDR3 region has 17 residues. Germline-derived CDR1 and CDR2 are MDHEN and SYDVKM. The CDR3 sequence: CASSPPSASGSYNEQFF. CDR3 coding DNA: TGTGCCAGCAGCCCTCCGTCTGCTAGCGGGAGCTACAATGAGCAGTTCTTC. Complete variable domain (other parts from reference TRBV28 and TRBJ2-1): DVKVTQSSRYLVKRTGEKVFLECVQDMDHENMFWYRQDPGLGLRLIYFSYDVKMKEKGDIPEGYSVSREKKERFSLILESASTNQTSMYLCASSPPSASGSYNEQFFGPGTRLTVL.

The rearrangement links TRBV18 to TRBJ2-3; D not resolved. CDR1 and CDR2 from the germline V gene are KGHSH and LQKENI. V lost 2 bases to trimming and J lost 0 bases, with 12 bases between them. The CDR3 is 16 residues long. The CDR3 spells CASSPSTPRSTDTQYF. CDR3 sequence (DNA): TGTGCCAGCTCACCAAGTACGCCTCGGAGCACAGATACGCAGTATTTT.

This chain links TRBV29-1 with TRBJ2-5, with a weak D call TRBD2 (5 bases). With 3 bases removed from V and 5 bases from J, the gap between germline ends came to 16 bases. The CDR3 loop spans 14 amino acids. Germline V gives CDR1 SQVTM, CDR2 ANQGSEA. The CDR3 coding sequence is TGCAGCGTTGATCGGTCGGCGGGTTGGGAGACCCAGTACTTC. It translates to CSVDRSAGWETQYF.

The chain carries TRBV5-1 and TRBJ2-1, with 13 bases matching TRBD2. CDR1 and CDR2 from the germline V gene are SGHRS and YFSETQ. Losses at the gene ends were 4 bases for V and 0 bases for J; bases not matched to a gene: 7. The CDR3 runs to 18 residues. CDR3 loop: CASSGGLAGISSYNEQFF. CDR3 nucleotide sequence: TGCGCCAGCAGCGGGGGACTAGCGGGGATCAGCTCCTACAATGAGCAGTTCTTC.

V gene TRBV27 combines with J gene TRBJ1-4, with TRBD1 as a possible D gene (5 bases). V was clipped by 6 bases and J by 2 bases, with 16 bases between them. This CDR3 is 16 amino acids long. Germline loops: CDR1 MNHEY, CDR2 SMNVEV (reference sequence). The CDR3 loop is CASSPRDRPTNEKLFF. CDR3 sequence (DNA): TGTGCCAGCAGCCCCAGGGACCGTCCTACTAATGAAAAACTGTTTTTT.

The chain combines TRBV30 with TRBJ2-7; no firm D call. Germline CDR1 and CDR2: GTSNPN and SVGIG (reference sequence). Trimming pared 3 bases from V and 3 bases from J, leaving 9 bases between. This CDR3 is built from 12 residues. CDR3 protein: CAWRGRNYEQYF. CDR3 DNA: TGTGCCTGGAGAGGTAGGAACTACGAGCAGTACTTC.

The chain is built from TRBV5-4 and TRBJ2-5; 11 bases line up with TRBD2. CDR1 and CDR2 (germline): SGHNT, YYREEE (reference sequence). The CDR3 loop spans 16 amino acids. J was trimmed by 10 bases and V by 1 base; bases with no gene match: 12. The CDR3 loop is CASSLSLAGGVLGQYF. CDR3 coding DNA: TGTGCCAGCAGCTTGAGTCTAGCGGGGGGTGTATTGGGCCAGTACTTC.

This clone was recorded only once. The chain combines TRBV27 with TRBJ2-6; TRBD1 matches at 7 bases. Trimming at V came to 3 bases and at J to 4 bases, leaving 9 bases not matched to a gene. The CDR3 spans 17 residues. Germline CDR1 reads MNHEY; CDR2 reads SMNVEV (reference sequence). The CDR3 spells CASSFQRDSLGANVLTF. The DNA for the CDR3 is TGTGCCAGCAGTTTCCAACGGGACAGTCTGGGGGCCAACGTCCTGACTTTC.

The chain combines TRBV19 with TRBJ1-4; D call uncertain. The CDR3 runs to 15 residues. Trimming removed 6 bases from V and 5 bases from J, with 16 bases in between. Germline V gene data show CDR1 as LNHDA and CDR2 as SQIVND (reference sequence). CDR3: CASSPVAAGNEKLFF. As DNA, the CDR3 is TGTGCCAGTAGCCCCGTGGCAGCGGGAAATGAAAAACTGTTTTTT. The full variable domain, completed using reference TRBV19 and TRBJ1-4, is DGGITQSPKYLFRKEGQNVTLSCEQNLNHDAMYWYRQDPGQGLRLIYYSQIVNDFQKGDIAEGYSVSREKKESFPLTVTSAQKNPTAFYLCASSPVAAGNEKLFFGSGTQLSVL.

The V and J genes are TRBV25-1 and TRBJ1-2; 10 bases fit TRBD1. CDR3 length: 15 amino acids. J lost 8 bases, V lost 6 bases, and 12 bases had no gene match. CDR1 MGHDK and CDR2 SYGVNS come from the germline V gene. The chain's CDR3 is CASRDDRGRGEGYTF. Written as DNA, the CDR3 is TGTGCCAGCAGGGATGACAGGGGGCGCGGGGAAGGCTACACCTTC.

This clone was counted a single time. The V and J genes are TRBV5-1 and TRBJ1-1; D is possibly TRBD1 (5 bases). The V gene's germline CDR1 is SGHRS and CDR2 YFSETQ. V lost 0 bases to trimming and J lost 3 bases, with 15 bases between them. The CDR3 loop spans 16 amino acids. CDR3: CASSLGLGEMYTEAFF. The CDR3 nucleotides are TGCGCCAGCAGCTTGGGGTTGGGGGAGATGTACACTGAAGCTTTCTTT.

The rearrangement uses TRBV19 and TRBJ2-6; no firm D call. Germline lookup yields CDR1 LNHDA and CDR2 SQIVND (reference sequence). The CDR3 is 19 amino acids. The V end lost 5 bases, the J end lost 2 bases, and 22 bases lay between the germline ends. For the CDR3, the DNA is TGTGCCAGTAGTTTTCTCCCCAGCCAGAGAGGTCCTGGGGCCAACGTCCTGACTTTC. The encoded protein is CASSFLPSQRGPGANVLTF.

This CDR3 reads CANSKRSNEKLFF. CDR3 bases: TGTGCCAACTCGAAGAGGTCTAATGAAAAACTGTTTTTT. V and J are TRBV10-3 and TRBJ1-4; D is undetermined. The CDR3 loop spans 13 amino acids. The germline V gene encodes CDR1 ENHRY and CDR2 SYGVKD. V was clipped by 10 bases and J by 3 bases, with 12 bases between them.

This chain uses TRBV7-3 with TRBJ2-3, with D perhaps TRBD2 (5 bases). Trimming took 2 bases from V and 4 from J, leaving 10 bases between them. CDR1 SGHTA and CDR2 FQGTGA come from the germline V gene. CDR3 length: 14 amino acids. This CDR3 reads CASSLGGRADTQYF. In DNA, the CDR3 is TGTGCCAGCAGCTTAGGAGGTCGGGCAGATACGCAGTATTTT.

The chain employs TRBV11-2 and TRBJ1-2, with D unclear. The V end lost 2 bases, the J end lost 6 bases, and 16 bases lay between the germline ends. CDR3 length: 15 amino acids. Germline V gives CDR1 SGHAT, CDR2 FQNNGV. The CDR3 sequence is CASSLQVGYLDGYTF. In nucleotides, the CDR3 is TGTGCCAGCAGCTTACAGGTGGGGTATCTCGATGGCTACACCTTC.